The TCR beta chain described here comes from a study of human T cells and chemical hapten exposure. Study-wide background: Upper-back patch tests with 0.01% DPC were read at 6 days. Study-wide points: There was a positive correlation between PT1 expanded TCR counts and patch test score. DPC sensitization left the count of TCRs above 1 in 1000 unchanged.

Time point of the sample: patch test 1, 2 weeks after DPC sensitization. Indicated treatment: therapeutic diphenylcyclopropenone sensitization with weekly scalp DPC. This clonotype was observed a handful of times. Its matching antigen is unknown. TCRdb reanalysed the RACE reads using MiXCR and keeps one entry per CDR3 protein. The sample shows just under 350,000 distinct CDR3 sequences, around 7% of them seen only once. Specimen: whole blood, collected in connection with sensitization to the hapten diphenylcyclopropenone (DPC). This TCR came from a woman between 18 and 29 years old with alopecia areata. Some clones in this sample may be carry-over from other donors' samples.

The DNA for the CDR3 is TGCGCCAGCAGCCCCGGGAGGCAGAACACCGGGGAGCTGTTTTTT. The encoded protein is CASSPGRQNTGELFF. The chain links TRBV4-3 to TRBJ2-2; 7 bases line up with TRBD2. The CDR3 covers 15 residues. V was pared by 4 bases and J by 1 base, with 3 bases of the junction left unmatched. CDR1 is LGHNA and CDR2 is YSLEER in the germline V gene.